These 14 T cell receptor beta chains share one sample of origin, sequenced in a study of blood T cells in healthy people across ages. Using a J-beta primer mix together with a sample-barcoded 5' primer, a second PCR was run for about 7 to 12 cycles. TCRdb analysed the 5' RACE reads with MiXCR anew, one entry per CDR3 protein. The repertoire holds 1.5 million to 2 million distinct CDR3 sequences, with around 42% as singletons. The sample consisted of blood. The receptors stem from a human donor in good health.

This chain uses TRBV7-2 with TRBJ1-6; possible D gene TRBD1, 6 bases. The CDR3 is 15 amino acids. In germline, CDR1 is SGHTA, CDR2 FQGNSA. Trimming removed 3 bases at V and 6 bases at J, with 12 bases between. CDR3 residues: CASSFTGARNSPLHF. In DNA, the CDR3 is TGTGCCAGCAGCTTCACGGGGGCTCGTAATTCACCCCTCCACTTT.

In DNA form, the CDR3 reads TGTGCCAGCAGTTTATGGGCAAGGGGGGGTAGCTATGGCTACACCTTC. Protein product: CASSLWARGGSYGYTF. The chain carries TRBV27 and TRBJ1-2, with D perhaps TRBD1 (6 bases). Looked up from germline, CDR1 is MNHEY and CDR2 is SMNVEV (reference sequence). V was cut by 1 base and J by 4 bases, with 16 bases left in between. CDR3 length: 16 amino acids.

The chain joins TRBV5-1 to TRBJ2-5; 10 bases line up with TRBD1. The length of the CDR3 is 19 residues. V lost 3 bases, J lost 5 bases, and 19 bases stayed unmatched. Germline V CDR1 and CDR2: SGHRS, YFSETQ. CDR3 sequence: CASSWTLGQGNLNGETQYF. For the CDR3, the DNA is TGCGCCAGCAGCTGGACCCTGGGACAGGGGAACTTGAACGGGGAGACCCAGTACTTC. Full variable domain (rest looked up from reference TRBV5-1 and TRBJ2-5): KAGVTQTPRYLIKTRGQQVTLSCSPISGHRSVSWYQQTPGQGLQFLFEYFSETQRNKGNFPGRFSGRQFSNSRSEMNVSTLELGDSALYLCASSWTLGQGNLNGETQYFGPGTRLLVL.

This clonotype was seen a handful of times. The rearrangement links TRBV20-1 to TRBJ2-5; 7 bases are a match to TRBD2. CDR1 DFQATT and CDR2 SNEGSKA come from the germline V gene (reference sequence). The J segment lost 2 bases and the V segment lost 6 bases, leaving 9 bases of the junction unmatched. The length of the CDR3 is 14 residues. The CDR3 region has the DNA TGCAGTGCCAGAAAACCGGGAGGTCAAGAGACCCAGTACTTC. Translating gives CSARKPGGQETQYF.

In its sample, this clonotype was seen a few times. One end of the junction fails to match germline, which may point to a read error. The chain carries TRBV29-1 and TRBJ2-6, with TRBD2 as a possible D gene (6 bases). Germline values: CDR1 SQVTM, CDR2 ANQGSEA. The CDR3 has 11 amino acids. The CDR3 region has the DNA TGCAGCGTTTGGAGGGCCAACGTCCCGACTTTC. This codes for CSVWRANVPTF.

This chain links TRBV28 with TRBJ2-7; D might be TRBD1 or TRBD2, each matching 5 bases. The germline V gene has CDR1 MDHEN and CDR2 SYDVKM. This CDR3 is 12 amino acids long. The CDR3, as DNA: TGTGCTGTGGGACGGCTATCCTACGAGCAGTACGTC. Translated: CAVGRLSYEQYV.

To note about this clonotype: At one of its ends the junction is not consistent with the germline gene, which may arise from a read error. This chain connects TRBV4-3 to TRBJ1-1; D is unclear. CDR3 length equals 13 residues. CDR1 LGHNA and CDR2 YSLEER come from the germline V gene. CDR3 in DNA: TGCGCCAGCAACCAAGTAGTGAACACTGAGGCTTTCTTT. The encoded protein is CASNQVVNTEAFF.

The chain carries TRBV11-2 and TRBJ2-7; 7 bases agree with TRBD2. V dropped 0 bases and J dropped 1; count of bases not matched to a gene: 12. This CDR3 has 18 residues. Germline V gene lookup returns CDR1 SGHAT and CDR2 FQNNGV. Here the CDR3 DNA reads TGTGCCAGCAGCTTAGATGACGGGGTGCTAGCGGCGTCCTACGAGCAGTACTTC. This sequence encodes CASSLDDGVLAASYEQYF.

The chain couples TRBV5-1 to TRBJ2-3; 11 bases align to TRBD2. This CDR3 has 14 residues. The V and J ends lost 4 bases and 5 bases, in that order; junction bases with no gene match: 3. Germline V gene sequence: CDR1 SGHRS, CDR2 YFSETQ. The CDR3 DNA reads as TGCGCCAGCAGCGTGGGACTAGCGGAAGATACGCAGTATTTT. It translates to CASSVGLAEDTQYF.

The sample holds many counts of this clonotype. This chain connects TRBV7-2 to TRBJ2-1; no definite D call. The CDR3 has 14 amino acids. Germline lookup yields CDR1 SGHTA and CDR2 FQGNSA. V was clipped by 0 bases and J by 1 base, with 4 bases between them. In nucleotides, the CDR3 is TGTGCCAGCAGCTTAGCGCGTTCCTACAATGAGCAGTTCTTC. Amino acids: CASSLARSYNEQFF. Filled out from reference TRBV7-2 and TRBJ2-1, the complete variable domain reads GAGVSQSPSNKVTEKGKDVELRCDPISGHTALYWYRQSLGQGLEFLIYFQGNSAPDKSGLPSDRFSAERTGGSVSTLTIQRTQQEDSAVYLCASSLARSYNEQFFGPGTRLTVL.

The V gene is TRBV9, the J gene TRBJ2-7; D may be TRBD1 or TRBD2 (6 bases each). V dropped 4 bases and J dropped 4 bases, with 12 bases sitting between them. CDR1 is SGDLS, CDR2 YYNGEE, per germline. CDR3 length: 13 residues. CDR3 protein: CASSHGGWYEQYF. CDR3 nucleotide sequence: TGTGCCAGCAGCCACGGGGGCTGGTACGAGCAGTACTTC.

The table lists this clonotype with a few counts. V is TRBV5-1 and J is TRBJ1-5; TRBD1 might be the D (5 bases). With 3 bases removed from V and 3 bases from J, the gap between germline ends came to 13 bases. This CDR3 has 15 amino acids. The germline gives CDR1 SGHRS, CDR2 YFSETQ. The CDR3 region has the DNA TGCGCCAGCAGCTATTCTGGGGGTACCAATCAGCCCCAGCATTTT. Protein: CASSYSGGTNQPQHF.

The table lists this clonotype with a few counts. The chain is built from TRBV4-1 and TRBJ2-6, with no clear D. This CDR3 is built from 15 residues. Trimming took off 4 bases at V and 2 bases at J, with 9 bases between the two ends. Germline CDR1 and CDR2: MGHRA and YSYEKL. CDR3 in amino acids: CASSRIDTGANVLTF. The CDR3 DNA reads TGCGCCAGCAGCCGAATAGACACTGGGGCCAACGTCCTGACTTTC.

This clonotype has just a few counts. The V call is TRBV5-1, the J call TRBJ2-7; TRBD1 is a possible D gene (5 bases). The DNA end lines up better with TRBJ2-5; the J call may be wrong. Germline lookup yields CDR1 SGHRS and CDR2 YFSETQ. This CDR3 is built from 16 residues. The CDR3 here is CASSLGGAPYGETQYF. CDR3 sequence (DNA): TGCGCCAGCAGCTTGGGTGGGGCCCCCTATGGAGAGACCCAGTACTTC.